Shown below are 19 T cell receptor beta chains from a single sample sequenced in a study of spatial heterogeneity in lung cancer. The study, taken as a whole, reports: Counts of expanded alpha and beta TCRs within tumors tracked the tumor nonsynonymous mutation count.

Time point denoted: sample taken at primary tumor resection. These receptors have no identified antigens. MiXCR, run by TCRdb on the 5' RACE reads, gives a single entry per CDR3 protein. The table records 6,000 to 8,000 distinct CDR3 sequences, around 7% of them present only once. Sequenced material: lung tumor tissue, taken at surgery. The origin of the receptors is a female donor with early-stage non-small cell lung cancer.

This clonotype is categorized as medium-sized. V gene TRBV24-1 combines with J gene TRBJ2-1, with TRBD1 matching over 9 bases. Per germline, CDR1 KGHDR and CDR2 SFDVKD. CDR3 length: 16 amino acids. Trimming at V came to 6 bases and at J to 4 bases, leaving 9 bases not matched to a gene. The CDR3 sequence is CATSPQGQGGYNEQFF. The CDR3 DNA is TGTGCCACCAGTCCCCAGGGACAGGGTGGGTACAATGAGCAGTTCTTC.

By frequency in the sample, this clonotype is medium-sized (0.01 to 0.1%). V usage is TRBV12-3 or TRBV12-4 and J usage is TRBJ2-1, with D possibly being TRBD1 (5 bases). V lost 3 bases, J lost 8 bases, and 17 bases lay in between. CDR3 length equals 15 residues. CDR3 DNA sequence: TGTGCCAGCAGTTTTTGGGGCCAGGTCGGCGATGAGCAGTTCTTC. Translation: CASSFWGQVGDEQFF.

This chain links TRBV9 with TRBJ2-2; D might be TRBD1 (6 bases). V lost 4 bases and J 6 bases, leaving 19 bases between the germline ends. Germline assignment: CDR1 SGDLS and CDR2 YYNGEE. This CDR3 comprises 16 residues. The chain's CDR3 is CASSKAGTIEAGELFF. The CDR3 DNA sequence: TGTGCCAGCAGCAAAGCCGGGACAATCGAGGCCGGGGAGCTGTTTTTT. The full variable domain, completed using reference TRBV9 and TRBJ2-2, is DSGVTQTPKHLITATGQRVTLRCSPRSGDLSVYWYQQSLDQGLQFLIQYYNGEERAKGNILERFSAQQFPDLHSELNLSSLELGDSALYFCASSKAGTIEAGELFFGEGSRLTVL.

J is TRBJ1-6 and V is TRBV6-2 or TRBV6-3; D is perhaps TRBD1 (6 bases). The CDR3 length is 16 residues. V was pared by 2 bases and J by 7 bases, with 15 bases between. Per the germline V gene, CDR1 is MNHEY and CDR2 is SVGEGT. The CDR3, as DNA: TGTGCCAGCAGTTACGCCAGGGGCGGGCGGAATTCACCCCTCCACTTT. It codes for CASSYARGGRNSPLHF.

This clonotype is categorized as medium-sized. The V call is TRBV20-1, the J call TRBJ1-1; 8 bases are shared with TRBD1. Losses at the gene ends were 2 bases for V and 11 bases for J; bases not matched to a gene: 7. CDR3 size: 12 residues. CDR1 and CDR2 from the germline V gene are DFQATT and SNEGSKA (reference sequence). The CDR3 sequence: CSARPSGDRAFF. In nucleotides, the CDR3 is TGCAGTGCTAGACCCTCGGGGGACAGGGCTTTCTTT.

In this sample, this clonotype turned up many times. The chain combines TRBV20-1 with TRBJ2-5; D unresolved. V was pared by 0 bases and J by 6 bases, with 5 bases between. Germline V gives CDR1 DFQATT, CDR2 SNEGSKA (reference sequence). CDR3 size: 11 residues. The CDR3 is CSARDQQTQYF. CDR3 in DNA: TGCAGTGCTAGAGATCAACAGACCCAGTACTTC.

This clonotype was seen at least ten times. V usage is TRBV5-1 and J usage is TRBJ2-3; a possible D gene is TRBD1 (6 bases). Germline CDR1 reads SGHRS; CDR2 reads YFSETQ. The ends were cut back, 6 bases at V and 4 bases at J, with 15 bases in the middle. CDR3 length: 14 amino acids. CDR3 coding DNA: TGCGCCAGCAACCCCGGACAGCCGGCAGATACGCAGTATTTT. Translation gives CASNPGQPADTQYF. The whole variable domain, remainder taken from reference TRBV5-1 and TRBJ2-3, is KAGVTQTPRYLIKTRGQQVTLSCSPISGHRSVSWYQQTPGQGLQFLFEYFSETQRNKGNFPGRFSGRQFSNSRSEMNVSTLELGDSALYLCASNPGQPADTQYFGPGTRLTVL.

By share, this clonotype ranks as medium-sized. The gene calls are TRBV20-1 and TRBJ2-1; 12 bases align to TRBD2. The germline V gene has CDR1 DFQATT and CDR2 SNEGSKA (reference sequence). Germline trimming cut 3 bases from V and 1 base from J; bases unmatched to any gene: 7. This CDR3 is 17 amino acids long. CDR3 sequence reads: CSARTSGSLFSYNEQFF. CDR3 coding DNA: TGCAGTGCTAGGACTAGCGGGAGCCTGTTTTCCTACAATGAGCAGTTCTTC.

By share of the sample, this clonotype is medium-sized. The chain employs TRBV20-1 and TRBJ2-5; tentatively, D is TRBD2 (6 bases). The germline V and J ends were trimmed by 0 bases and 4 bases, with 21 bases remaining between them. The CDR3 totals 17 residues. In germline, CDR1 is DFQATT, CDR2 SNEGSKA (reference sequence). The CDR3 sequence is CSARETRSLESVETQYF. CDR3 DNA sequence: TGCAGTGCTAGAGAGACTAGATCCTTAGAGTCGGTAGAGACCCAGTACTTC.

The chain carries TRBV5-1 and TRBJ1-1; 7 bases align to TRBD1. The CDR3 contains 15 residues. From germline, CDR1 is SGHRS and CDR2 YFSETQ. V dropped 5 bases and J dropped 0; count of bases not matched to a gene: 7. The CDR3, as DNA: TGCGCCAGCAGTCACTTGGGGACAGTGAACACTGAAGCTTTCTTT. This codes for CASSHLGTVNTEAFF.

This clonotype is medium-sized in the sample. The CDR3 protein is CASSARRILYEQYF. The CDR3 bases are TGTGCCAGCAGCGCACGGCGTATCCTCTACGAGCAGTACTTC. The rearrangement joins TRBV28 to TRBJ2-7; D call uncertain. This CDR3 has 14 residues. Germline assignment: CDR1 MDHEN and CDR2 SYDVKM. V lost 6 bases to trimming and J lost 3 bases, with 15 bases between them.

This clonotype is termed medium-sized (0.01 to 0.1%). V gene TRBV5-1 combines with J gene TRBJ2-7; 8 nucleotides match TRBD2. Unmatched junction bases numbered 11, after V lost 4 bases and J lost 2 bases. Per germline, CDR1 SGHRS and CDR2 YFSETQ. CDR3 length equals 16 residues. The CDR3 nucleotides are TGCGCCAGCAGCCCCCCGGGGAGCGGGAGAGCCTACGAGCAGTACTTC. It is translated as CASSPPGSGRAYEQYF. Full variable domain (rest looked up from reference TRBV5-1 and TRBJ2-7): KAGVTQTPRYLIKTRGQQVTLSCSPISGHRSVSWYQQTPGQGLQFLFEYFSETQRNKGNFPGRFSGRQFSNSRSEMNVSTLELGDSALYLCASSPPGSGRAYEQYFGPGTRLTVT.

This clonotype was seen repeatedly, ten times or more. The chain has TRBV12-3 or TRBV12-4 and TRBJ2-3; 7 positions agree with TRBD1. This CDR3 is 15 amino acids long. V gave up 6 bases and J gave up 0 bases; unmatched junction bases: 6. CDR3 DNA: TGTGCCAGCAGACGGGACAGCCTAAGCACAGATACGCAGTATTTT. It specifies CASRRDSLSTDTQYF.

In this sample, this clonotype is medium-sized. The rearrangement uses TRBV6-1 and TRBJ2-3; D is unclear. V gave up 2 bases and J gave up 4 bases, with 10 bases separating them. This CDR3 has 14 amino acids. Looked up from germline, CDR1 is MNHNS and CDR2 is SASEGT. This CDR3 reads CASSERSAPDTQYF. The CDR3 DNA reads as TGTGCCAGCAGTGAAAGGTCTGCTCCAGATACGCAGTATTTT.

This clonotype was recorded at least ten times. This rearrangement joins TRBV28 to TRBJ2-2, with a weak D call TRBD2 (5 bases). Germline V gene lookup returns CDR1 MDHEN and CDR2 SYDVKM. The germline V and J ends were trimmed by 2 bases and 6 bases, with 7 bases remaining between them. The CDR3 consists of 13 residues. The CDR3 spells CASSLVGAGELFF. DNA of the CDR3: TGTGCCAGCAGTTTAGTGGGAGCCGGGGAGCTGTTTTTT.

This clonotype came up many times. The gene calls are TRBV28 and TRBJ1-2, with TRBD1 matching over 8 bases. The CDR3 spans 12 residues. Losses at the gene ends were 6 bases for V and 7 bases for J; bases not matched to a gene: 4. Germline values: CDR1 MDHEN, CDR2 SYDVKM. CDR3 in DNA: TGTGCCAGCAGCCGACAGGGGCCTGGCTACACCTTC. It encodes CASSRQGPGYTF.

This clonotype qualifies as medium-sized. V and J are TRBV30 and TRBJ2-6, with D hard to call. The germline CDR1 and CDR2 sequences are GTSNPN and SVGIG (reference sequence). The CDR3 contains 15 residues. The ends were cut back, 5 bases at V and 3 bases at J, with 14 bases in the middle. CDR3 residues: CAWSDGRIGANVLTF. CDR3 DNA: TGTGCCTGGTCGGACGGTAGGATTGGGGCCAACGTCCTGACTTTC.

This clonotype is termed medium-sized. V is TRBV3-1 and J is TRBJ1-2, with D perhaps matching TRBD1 (6 bases). V lost 4 bases and J 6 bases, leaving 18 bases between the germline ends. This CDR3 is 15 amino acids long. Germline CDR1 LGHDT, CDR2 YNNKEL (reference sequence). CDR3 in amino acids: CASSPSTGGRDGYTF. The CDR3 DNA reads TGTGCCAGCAGCCCAAGCACCGGGGGGCGAGATGGCTACACCTTC.

Ten or more counts support this clonotype. The chain carries TRBV6-2 or TRBV6-3 and TRBJ2-1; 12 bases map to TRBD2. Unmatched junction bases numbered 10, after V lost 3 bases and J lost 7 bases. Looked up from germline, CDR1 is MNHEY and CDR2 is SVGEGT. The CDR3 consists of 17 residues. The CDR3 loop reads CASSYRTSGTRWNEQFF. The CDR3 DNA reads as TGTGCCAGCAGTTATCGGACTAGCGGGACAAGGTGGAATGAGCAGTTCTTC.